This T cell receptor beta chain emerged from a study of blood T cell repertoires in COVID-19. As for the study in general: Specimens from acute and convalescent COVID-19 originated in the United States, Italy and Spain. Nucleic acid was either cDNA or gDNA, and it came from T cells, B-cell-depleted T cells, or PBMCs.

Germline V gene data show CDR1 as LNHDA and CDR2 as SQIVND (reference sequence). The CDR3 is made up of 14 amino acids. J lost 3 bases, V lost 3 bases, and 3 bases had no gene match. Clones were read by immunoSEQ multiplex PCR, and TCRdb kept only the in-frame ones, dropping some. The data show 110,000 to 150,000 clones, over 70% seen once. Everyone who took part was roughly 18 to 90 years old, and they came from roughly 25 US areas. Cohort allocation depended upon clinical history that participants reported. V usage is TRBV19 and J usage is TRBJ2-5, with 8 bases identical to TRBD2. What was sequenced was PBMCs or T cells enriched from blood (not recorded which). This clonotype was obtained from a man aged 60 to 69 who had recovered from COVID-19. CDR3 bases: TGTGCCAGTAGTATCGGGGGGGCCGAAGAGACCCAGTACTTC. Its protein is CASSIGGAEETQYF.